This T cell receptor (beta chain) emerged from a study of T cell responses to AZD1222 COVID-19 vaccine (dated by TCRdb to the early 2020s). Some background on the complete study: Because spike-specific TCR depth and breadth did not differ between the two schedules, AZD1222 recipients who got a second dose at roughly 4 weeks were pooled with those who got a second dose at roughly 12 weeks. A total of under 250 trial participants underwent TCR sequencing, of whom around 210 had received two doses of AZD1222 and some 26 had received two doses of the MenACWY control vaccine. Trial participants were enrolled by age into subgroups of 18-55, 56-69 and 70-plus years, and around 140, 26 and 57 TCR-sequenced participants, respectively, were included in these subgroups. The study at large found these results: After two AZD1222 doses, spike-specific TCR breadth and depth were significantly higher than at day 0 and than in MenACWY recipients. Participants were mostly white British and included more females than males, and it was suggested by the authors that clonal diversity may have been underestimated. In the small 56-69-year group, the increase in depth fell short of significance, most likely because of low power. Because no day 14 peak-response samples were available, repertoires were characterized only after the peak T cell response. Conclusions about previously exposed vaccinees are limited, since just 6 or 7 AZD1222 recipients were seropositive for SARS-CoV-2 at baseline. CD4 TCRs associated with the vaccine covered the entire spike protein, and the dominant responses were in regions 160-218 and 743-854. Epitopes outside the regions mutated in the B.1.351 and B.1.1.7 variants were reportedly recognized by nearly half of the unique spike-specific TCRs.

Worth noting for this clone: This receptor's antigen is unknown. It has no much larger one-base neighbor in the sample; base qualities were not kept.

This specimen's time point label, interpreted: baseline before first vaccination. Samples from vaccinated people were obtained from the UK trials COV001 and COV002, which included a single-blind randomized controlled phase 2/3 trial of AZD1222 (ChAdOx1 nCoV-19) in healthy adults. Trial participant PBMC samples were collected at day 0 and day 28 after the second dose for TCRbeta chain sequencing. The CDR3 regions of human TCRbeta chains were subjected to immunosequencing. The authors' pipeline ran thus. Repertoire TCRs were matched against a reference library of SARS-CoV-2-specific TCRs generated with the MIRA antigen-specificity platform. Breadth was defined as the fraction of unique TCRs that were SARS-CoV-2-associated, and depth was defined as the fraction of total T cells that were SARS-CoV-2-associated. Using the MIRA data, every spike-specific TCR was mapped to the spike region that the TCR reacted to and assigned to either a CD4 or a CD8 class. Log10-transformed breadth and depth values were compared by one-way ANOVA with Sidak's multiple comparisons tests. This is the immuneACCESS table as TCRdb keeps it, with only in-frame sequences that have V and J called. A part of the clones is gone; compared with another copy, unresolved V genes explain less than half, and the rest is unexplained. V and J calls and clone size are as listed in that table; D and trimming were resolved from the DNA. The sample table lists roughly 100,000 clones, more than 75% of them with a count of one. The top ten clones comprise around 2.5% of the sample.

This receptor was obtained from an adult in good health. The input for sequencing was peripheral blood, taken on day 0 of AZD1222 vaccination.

The CDR3 region has the sequence CASVFHTGELFF. The base sequence is TGTGCCAGCGTTTTCCACACCGGGGAGCTGTTTTTT. The chain is encoded by TRBV2 joined to TRBJ2-2, with the D gene uncertain. According to the germline V gene, CDR1 reads SNHLY and CDR2 reads FYNNEI. V lost 8 bases and J lost 3 bases; the stretch between them is 7 bases long. The CDR3 has 12 amino acids, counting the end cysteine and phenylalanine. Only CDR3 DNA remains: 36 bases, in frame from the first base.